This TCR beta chain is from a study of cytomegalovirus exposure and HLA in healthy donors. Study-wide points: The study labeled roughly 160 TCR beta chains cytomegalovirus-associated. Researchers reported from a later analysis that most CMV-associated TCR beta chains appeared HLA-restricted. A cluster of highly shared sequence variants was likely a sequencing artifact.

Germline V gene lookup returns CDR1 SGHRS and CDR2 YFSETQ. CDR3 length equals 15 residues. The V gene lost 4 bases and the J gene lost 5 bases, with 16 bases spanning the gap. Donors had nominal health at sampling but likely had unrecorded immune exposures. Of note for this clone: Its cognate antigen is unknown.

Use of 60 Vbeta and 13 Jbeta primers characterized the PCR. The data were produced by immunoSEQ multiplex PCR, yet TCRdb's version contains in-frame clones alone and is incomplete. The sample includes 57,000 or so clones, 75% to 85% of them seen just once. V is TRBV5-1 and J is TRBJ2-1, with a tentative D call TRBD2 (6 bases). The specimen sequenced was PBMCs. This receptor was obtained from a man between 45 and 60 years old in good health and CMV-seropositive. The CDR3 bases are TGCGCCAGCAGCCTAGGCGGGGCCTCTGACAATGAGCAGTTCTTC. This gives the protein CASSLGGASDNEQFF. Supplemented by reference TRBV5-1 and TRBJ2-1, the full variable domain reads KAGVTQTPRYLIKTRGQQVTLSCSPISGHRSVSWYQQTPGQGLQFLFEYFSETQRNKGNFPGRFSGRQFSNSRSEMNVSTLELGDSALYLCASSLGGASDNEQFFGPGTRLTVL.